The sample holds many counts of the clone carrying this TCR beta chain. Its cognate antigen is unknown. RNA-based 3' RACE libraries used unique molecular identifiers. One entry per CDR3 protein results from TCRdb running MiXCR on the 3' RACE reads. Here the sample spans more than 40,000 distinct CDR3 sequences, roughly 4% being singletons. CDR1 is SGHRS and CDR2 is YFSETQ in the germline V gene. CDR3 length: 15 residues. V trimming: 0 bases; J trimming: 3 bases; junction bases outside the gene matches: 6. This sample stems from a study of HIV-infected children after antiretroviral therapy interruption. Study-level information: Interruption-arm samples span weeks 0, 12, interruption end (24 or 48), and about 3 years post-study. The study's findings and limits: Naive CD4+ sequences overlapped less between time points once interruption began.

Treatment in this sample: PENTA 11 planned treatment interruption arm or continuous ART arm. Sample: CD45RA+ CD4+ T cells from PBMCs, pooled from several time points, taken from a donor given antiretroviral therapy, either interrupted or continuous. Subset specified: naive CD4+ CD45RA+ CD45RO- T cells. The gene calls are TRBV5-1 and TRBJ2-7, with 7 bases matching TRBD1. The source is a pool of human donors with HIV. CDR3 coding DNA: TGCGCCAGCAGCTTGGAACCCAACAGGGGCTACGAGCAGTACTTC. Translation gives CASSLEPNRGYEQYF.